The sequence of this T cell receptor beta chain was determined in a study of CD8+CD57+ T cells in acquired aplastic anemia. Study-level information: CD4+ and CD8+ cells, once sorted, gave DNA averaging about 3 ug. Study results and caveats: Patients and controls turned out to have 25 to 35 CD8+ CDR3 sequences in common. The study found no significant CD8+ Simpson's diversity difference between patients and controls.

The table lists this clonotype with a count of one. Its antigen is still unknown. CDR3 and TCR beta VDJ profiling relied on a genomic DNA template. TCRdb fed the reads into MiXCR, producing one record per CDR3 protein. This table has some 150,000 distinct CDR3 sequences, over 50% appearing once. CD8+CD57+ cell expansion, shown by flow cytometry, had occurred in the patients selected for sequencing. Sequenced: sorted CD4+, CD8+, or CD8+CD57+ T cells (not recorded which) from PBMCs. The clonotype originates from a human donor with aplastic anemia.

The CDR3 DNA is TGTGCCAGCAGCTCGAGGACTAGCGGGAGCTTAGGCGAGCAGTACTTC. This gives the protein CASSSRTSGSLGEQYF. This rearrangement joins TRBV7-6 to TRBJ2-7, with 13 positions matching TRBD2. The CDR3 extends over 16 amino acids. Germline V lookup: CDR1 SGHVS, CDR2 FNYEAQ. With V trimmed by 4 bases and J by 6 bases, 9 bases remained unmatched.